Presented here are 31 T cell receptor beta chains from one specimen sequenced in a study of CD8 T cells in Susac syndrome (dated by TCRdb to about 2019). Library preparation employed the immunoSEQ multiplex PCR assay. RNA was extracted using the RNeasy kit, and roughly 0.5 to 1 microgram was reverse transcribed with random hexamers. The raw public reads went through TCRdb reprocessing: fastp at Q25, MiXCR clone calling, in-frame beta chains kept. Rows with a matching CDR3 protein are joined into one entry that keeps the most common DNA and genes. A total of under 200,000 distinct CDR3 sequences appear in this sample, 94% of them only once. 0.12% of the sample lies in the top ten. The sequenced material came from CD4+ T cells from PBMCs. These receptors were obtained from a human donor with Susac syndrome.

This chain connects TRBV18 to TRBJ2-5; D unresolved. Germline V gives CDR1 KGHSH, CDR2 LQKENI. The ends were cut back, 3 bases at V and 1 base at J, with 6 bases in the middle. The CDR3 length is 13 residues. DNA of the CDR3: TGTGCCAGCTCACCGGGGATCCAAGAGACCCAGTACTTC. Encoded protein: CASSPGIQETQYF. Complete variable domain (other parts from reference TRBV18 and TRBJ2-5): NAGVMQNPRHLVRRRGQEARLRCSPMKGHSHVYWYRQLPEEGLKFMVYLQKENIIDESGMPKERFSAEFPKEGPSILRIQQVVRGDSAAYFCASSPGIQETQYFGPGTRLLVL.

V is TRBV2 and J is TRBJ1-1; D is unclear. The CDR3 covers 13 residues. The germline V gene has CDR1 SNHLY and CDR2 FYNNEI. V was clipped by 4 bases and J by 5 bases, with 11 bases between them. This CDR3 is CASSGEQRTEAFF. The CDR3 DNA reads as TGTGCCAGCAGTGGGGAACAGAGGACTGAAGCTTTCTTT. Filled out from reference TRBV2 and TRBJ1-1, the complete variable domain reads EPEVTQTPSHQVTQMGQEVILRCVPISNHLYFYWYRQILGQKVEFLVSFYNNEISEKSEIFDDQFSVERPDGSNFTLKIRSTKLEDSAMYFCASSGEQRTEAFFGQGTRLTVV.

This chain connects TRBV20-1 to TRBJ2-1; D remains ambiguous. There are 13 residues in the CDR3. V lost 3 bases and J lost 10, with 16 bases in between. Looked up from germline, CDR1 is DFQATT and CDR2 is SNEGSKA (reference sequence). In DNA form, the CDR3 reads TGCAGTGCTAGGGTCCAGTCAGTTGGGGAGCAGTTCTTC. Translation gives CSARVQSVGEQFF.

The chain joins TRBV25-1 to TRBJ2-2; D is unresolved. The CDR3 has 14 residues. Trimming left V 4 bases short and J 0 bases short, with 6 bases between. CDR1 and CDR2 (germline): MGHDK, SYGVNS. CDR3 amino acids: CASSAKANTGELFF. The CDR3 DNA reads as TGTGCCAGCAGTGCTAAAGCGAACACCGGGGAGCTGTTTTTT. The whole variable domain, filled in from reference TRBV25-1 and TRBJ2-2, reads EADIYQTPRYLVIGTGKKITLECSQTMGHDKMYWYQQDPGMELHLIHYSYGVNSTEKGDLSSESTVSRIRTEHFPLTLESARPSHTSQYLCASSAKANTGELFFGEGSRLTVL.

This clonotype came up once. The chain has TRBV30 and TRBJ1-6; D is unclear. Germline values: CDR1 GTSNPN, CDR2 SVGIG (reference sequence). The CDR3 has 13 residues. The V gene lost 1 base and the J gene lost 7 bases, with 8 bases spanning the gap. CDR3 loop: CAWSGERNSPLHF. As DNA, the CDR3 is TGTGCCTGGAGTGGTGAAAGGAATTCACCCCTCCACTTT.

The chain uses TRBV6-5 and TRBJ1-6; D is uncertain. Deletions cut 6 bases from V and 7 bases from J, with 4 bases between. The germline gives CDR1 MNHEY, CDR2 SVGAGI. The CDR3 spans 11 residues. CDR3 protein: CASSQNSPLHF. The CDR3 DNA is TGTGCCAGCAGCCAGAATTCACCCCTCCACTTT.

The CDR3 nucleotides read TGTGCCAGCAGTTTTGATCAGGGAGGAACCTACGAGCAGTACTTC. Its translation: CASSFDQGGTYEQYF. The gene calls are TRBV12-3 or TRBV12-4 and TRBJ2-7; TRBD2 is a possible D gene (6 bases). V gave up 3 bases and J gave up 2 bases, with 14 bases separating them. CDR3 length equals 15 residues.

The V call is TRBV6-5, the J call TRBJ2-3, with D perhaps TRBD1 (6 bases). The CDR3 loop spans 13 amino acids. Germline loops: CDR1 MNHEY, CDR2 SVGAGI. V lost 5 bases and J 4 bases, leaving 10 bases between the germline ends. CDR3 DNA: TGTGCCAGCAGTCGGACAGCCCCAGATACGCAGTATTTT. Its translation is CASSRTAPDTQYF.

V gene TRBV7-9 combines with J gene TRBJ2-5, with TRBD1 matching over 9 bases. This CDR3 is 15 amino acids long. Germline values: CDR1 SEHNR, CDR2 FQNEAQ (reference sequence). Trimming took 2 bases from V and 5 from J; bases not matched to a gene: 6. DNA of the CDR3: TGTGCCAGCAGCTTACTCACAGGGGGCGTGGAGACCCAGTACTTC. Residues: CASSLLTGGVETQYF.

This rearrangement joins TRBV7-2 to TRBJ2-3, with a tentative D call TRBD1 (6 bases). Trimming removed 10 bases from V and 1 base from J, with 12 bases in between. The CDR3 runs to 13 residues. Germline V lookup: CDR1 SGHTA, CDR2 FQGNSA. CDR3 DNA sequence: TGTGCCATAACCCAGGGGCGCACAGATACGCAGTATTTT. Translated: CAITQGRTDTQYF.

The V gene is TRBV7-9, the J gene TRBJ2-7; TRBD1 might be the D (6 bases). This CDR3 has 15 residues. Trimming left V 3 bases short and J 3 bases short, with 15 bases between. Germline assignment: CDR1 SEHNR and CDR2 FQNEAQ (reference sequence). CDR3: CASSFKGGILYEQYF. The CDR3 bases are TGTGCCAGCAGCTTTAAAGGGGGTATCCTCTACGAGCAGTACTTC.

The rearrangement uses TRBV19 and TRBJ1-6; D remains ambiguous. The CDR3 extends over 12 amino acids. The germline gives CDR1 LNHDA, CDR2 SQIVND (reference sequence). V lost 10 bases, J lost 4 bases, and 8 bases lay in between. DNA of the CDR3: TGTGCCACTCGCGAGTATAATTCACCCCTCCACTTT. Protein: CATREYNSPLHF.

Only one count was recorded for this clonotype. This chain joins TRBV4-3 and TRBJ2-1; the D gene is possibly TRBD2 (6 bases). Germline V lookup: CDR1 LGHNA, CDR2 YSLEER. Trimming left V 4 bases short and J 0 bases short, with 13 bases between. The CDR3 is made up of 16 amino acids. CDR3: CASSRYGGSSYNEQFF. The CDR3 nucleotides read TGCGCCAGCAGCCGGTATGGGGGGAGCTCCTACAATGAGCAGTTCTTC.

The chain carries TRBV6-2 or TRBV6-3 and TRBJ2-7; TRBD2 agrees at 7 bases. CDR1 is MNHEY and CDR2 is SVGEGT in the germline V gene. V shed 10 bases and J 6 bases; nucleotides not matched to a gene: 12. The CDR3 is 13 residues long. This CDR3 is CATGLVLNREQYF. The CDR3 DNA reads as TGTGCCACTGGACTAGTTCTTAACCGCGAGCAGTACTTC.

This clonotype was observed once. At one end the junction does not follow the germline gene, possibly because of a read error. This chain connects TRBV19 to TRBJ2-1; 9 bases map to TRBD1. Germline values: CDR1 LNHDA, CDR2 SQIVND (reference sequence). The CDR3 has 13 amino acids. CDR3 in amino acids: CASSIVGGQGPTF. The DNA for the CDR3 is TGTGCCAGTAGTATAGTAGGGGGACAGGGACCTACCTTC.

The V gene is TRBV4-3, the J gene TRBJ1-5; D unclear. Germline values: CDR1 LGHNA, CDR2 YSLEER. Between the trimmed V and J ends, which lost 0 bases and 6 bases, there was a span of 12 bases. This CDR3 contains 15 residues. CDR3 nucleotides: TGCGCCAGCAGCCAAGATTTGGGAACAACTCAGCCCCAGCATTTT. It yields the protein CASSQDLGTTQPQHF.

Here the CDR3 DNA reads TGTGCCAGCAGCCCCCCCGCGGGGGGCCTCGGAGAGCAGTACTTC. This sequence encodes CASSPPAGGLGEQYF. V usage is TRBV13 and J usage is TRBJ2-7, with 8 positions matching TRBD2. CDR1 is PRHDT and CDR2 is FYEKMQ in the germline V gene (reference sequence). The length of the CDR3 is 15 residues. V was clipped by 5 bases and J by 7 bases; unmatched bases: 13.

This chain connects TRBV2 to TRBJ2-1; 12 bases match TRBD2. Germline V gene data show CDR1 as SNHLY and CDR2 as FYNNEI. V was clipped by 5 bases and J by 3 bases; unmatched bases: 2. This CDR3 is 15 amino acids long. The CDR3, as DNA: TGTGCCAGCAGTACGGGACTAGCGGGCTACAATGAGCAGTTCTTC. Its translation is CASSTGLAGYNEQFF.

The rearrangement uses TRBV19 and TRBJ1-5; D gene uncertain. The CDR3 runs 13 residues. V was clipped by 3 bases and J by 5 bases, with 8 bases between them. Germline CDR1 is LNHDA and CDR2 is SQIVND (reference sequence). The CDR3 spells CASSIEYDQPQHF. DNA of the CDR3: TGTGCCAGTAGTATTGAGTATGATCAGCCCCAGCATTTT.

The V gene is TRBV4-1, the J gene TRBJ2-7; TRBD1 aligns across 11 bases. This CDR3 has 16 amino acids. V trimming: 2 bases; J trimming: 2 bases; junction bases outside the gene matches: 5. In germline, CDR1 is MGHRA, CDR2 YSYEKL. The CDR3 region has the DNA TGCGCCAGCAGCCAAACACCGGGACAGGGGGCCTACGAGCAGTACTTC. Translating gives CASSQTPGQGAYEQYF.

This clonotype was seen just once. The rearrangement uses TRBV23-1 and TRBJ2-5; the match to TRBD1 covers 7 bases. TRBV23-1 is designated an ORF whose function remains uncertain. The ends lost 3 bases at V and 1 base at J; junction bases unmatched: 8. There are 16 residues in the CDR3. The CDR3 DNA is TGCGCCAGCAGTCACCGCGCCGGGACAGCCCAAGAGACCCAGTACTTC. Its protein is CASSHRAGTAQETQYF.

The V call is TRBV19, the J call TRBJ2-1; no reliable D call. CDR1 is LNHDA and CDR2 is SQIVND in the germline V gene (reference sequence). Trimming shortened V by 9 bases and J by 1 base, and 16 bases separated the two germline ends. CDR3 length: 15 amino acids. CDR3 DNA sequence: TGTGCCAGCCGCAATAGGGCACCATCCTACAATGAGCAGTTCTTC. Translation gives CASRNRAPSYNEQFF.

The V and J genes are TRBV27 and TRBJ2-5; D call uncertain. Per germline, CDR1 MNHEY and CDR2 SMNVEV (reference sequence). The V and J ends lost 5 bases and 5 bases respectively, with 12 bases between them. The CDR3 runs 13 residues. The CDR3 DNA is TGTGCCAGCAGTAAGGGCCTCGGGGAGACCCAGTACTTC. Translating it yields CASSKGLGETQYF.

CDR3 loop: CSVEDDPDANYGYTF. The DNA for the CDR3 is TGCAGCGTTGAAGATGACCCGGACGCCAACTATGGCTACACCTTC. This chain uses TRBV29-1 with TRBJ1-2; D is undetermined. The CDR3 consists of 15 residues. Germline assignment: CDR1 SQVTM and CDR2 ANQGSEA. V was trimmed by 0 bases and J by 2 bases, leaving 13 bases between them. Variable domain in full (rest from reference TRBV29-1 and TRBJ1-2): SAVISQKPSRDICQRGTSLTIQCQVDSQVTMMFWYRQQPGQSLTLIATANQGSEATYESGFVIDKFPISRPNLTFSTLTVSNMSPEDSSIYLCSVEDDPDANYGYTFGSGTRLTVV.

The CDR3 nucleotides are TGCAGCGTTGAAGAATCCCTAGGGTCTCGGCATTTT. This gives the protein CSVEESLGSRHF. The chain has TRBV29-1 and TRBJ1-5; D ambiguous. CDR1 is SQVTM, CDR2 ANQGSEA, per germline. The V end lost 0 bases, the J end lost 15 bases, and 15 bases lay between the germline ends. The CDR3 is 12 residues long.

The CDR3 coding sequence is TGTGCCAGCAGCTTGGGACACCCTGAGAACACTGAAGCTTTCTTT. Translating gives CASSLGHPENTEAFF. The chain carries TRBV9 and TRBJ1-1, with TRBD1 as a possible D gene (6 bases). V was clipped by 4 bases and J by 1 base, with 14 bases between them. This CDR3 is 15 amino acids long. Per the germline V gene, CDR1 is SGDLS and CDR2 is YYNGEE.

This clonotype was picked up a small number of times. This chain uses TRBV6-1 with TRBJ1-1; 7 bases map to TRBD1. Germline V gives CDR1 MNHNS, CDR2 SASEGT. V lost 4 bases, J lost 1 base, and 6 bases stayed unmatched. This CDR3 region has 15 residues. The CDR3 DNA sequence: TGTGCCAGCAGTGGCAGACAGGGTTCGAACACTGAAGCTTTCTTT. Its protein product is CASSGRQGSNTEAFF.

The V and J genes are TRBV7-2 and TRBJ2-1; D gene ambiguous. The CDR3 loop spans 13 amino acids. With 5 bases removed from V and 5 bases from J, the gap between germline ends came to 10 bases. From germline, CDR1 is SGHTA and CDR2 FQGNSA. The chain's CDR3 is CASSPYPNNEQFF. CDR3 DNA sequence: TGTGCCAGCAGCCCCTACCCCAACAATGAGCAGTTCTTC.

The chain couples TRBV3-1 to TRBJ2-1, with 11 bases that match TRBD2. The CDR3 has 17 residues. CDR1 is LGHDT and CDR2 is YNNKEL in the germline V gene (reference sequence). After removal of 4 bases from V and 5 bases from J, the junction contained 10 bases not matched to a gene. This CDR3 reads CASSPQGTSGPNNEQFF. The CDR3, as DNA: TGTGCCAGCAGCCCACAAGGGACTAGCGGTCCCAACAATGAGCAGTTCTTC.

The chain is built from TRBV25-1 and TRBJ2-5; maybe TRBD1 (7 bases). V was clipped by 2 bases and J by 5 bases, with 15 bases between them. The CDR3 extends over 15 amino acids. Germline V gives CDR1 MGHDK, CDR2 SYGVNS. CDR3 sequence: CASSERDSGRETQYF. The CDR3 DNA reads as TGTGCCAGCAGTGAACGGGACAGCGGGCGGGAGACCCAGTACTTC.

The rearrangement links TRBV28 to TRBJ2-5, with D possibly being TRBD2 (5 bases). V lost 3 bases and J 5 bases, leaving 10 bases between the germline ends. The germline gives CDR1 MDHEN, CDR2 SYDVKM. The CDR3 length is 13 residues. In DNA form, the CDR3 reads TGTGCCAGCAGTTTGCGGGTACGCGAGACCCAGTACTTC. Translation gives CASSLRVRETQYF.